Included here is one TCR beta chain sequence, with context. Trimming removed 2 bases at V and 2 bases at J, with 21 bases between. There are 18 residues in the CDR3. Germline assignment: CDR1 MGHRA and CDR2 YSYEKL. This sample is part of a study of siplizumab effects on memory and regulatory T cells. Around 100,000 TCR templates per sample were sequenced. Method: immunoSEQ multiplex PCR; TCRdb's copy keeps in-frame clones and lacks some. Of about 72,000 clones listed, 91% were seen once; the top ten hold around 30%. Sequencing used CD8+ T cells sorted from blood. The receptor was isolated from a human donor in good health. V gene TRBV4-1 combines with J gene TRBJ1-1; the D gene is possibly TRBD1 (6 bases). This CDR3 is CASSQLPQGPSLNTEAFF. Here the CDR3 DNA reads TGCGCCAGCAGCCAACTCCCACAGGGCCCCTCCCTCAACACTGAAGCTTTCTTT.